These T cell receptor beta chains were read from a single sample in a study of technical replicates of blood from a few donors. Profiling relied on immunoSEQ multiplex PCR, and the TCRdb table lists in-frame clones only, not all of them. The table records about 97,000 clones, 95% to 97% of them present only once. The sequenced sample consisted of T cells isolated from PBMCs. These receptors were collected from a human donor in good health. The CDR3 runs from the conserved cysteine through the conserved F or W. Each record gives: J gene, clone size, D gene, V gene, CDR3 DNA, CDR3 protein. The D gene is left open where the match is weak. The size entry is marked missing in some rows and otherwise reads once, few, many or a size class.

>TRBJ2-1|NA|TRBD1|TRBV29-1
TGCAGCGCCGCGACAGGGAACTCCTACAATGAGCAGTTCTTC
CSAATGNSYNEQFF
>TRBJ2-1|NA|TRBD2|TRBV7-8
TGTGCCAGCAGCCTCAGGACTAGTCGCCGCAATGAGCAGTTCTTC
CASSLRTSRRNEQFF
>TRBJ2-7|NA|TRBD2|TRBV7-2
TGTGCCAGCAGCTTAGTGGGGACTAGCGGGAGGGTGGGCACCTACGAGCAGTACTTC
CASSLVGTSGRVGTYEQYF
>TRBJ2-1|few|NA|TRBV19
TGTGCCAGTAGTATCAGCGGCTACAATGAGCAGTTCTTC
CASSISGYNEQFF
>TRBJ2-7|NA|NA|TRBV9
TGTGCCAGCAACACGGGAGACTCCTACGAGCAGTACTTC
CASNTGDSYEQYF
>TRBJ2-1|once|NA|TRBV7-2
TGTGCCAGCAGCTTCGGTGAGCAGTTCTTC
CASSFGEQFF
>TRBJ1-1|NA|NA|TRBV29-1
TGCAGCGTTGCGACAGGGAACACTGAAGCTTTCTTT
CSVATGNTEAFF
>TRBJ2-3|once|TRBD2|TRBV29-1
TGCAGCGTTCTCCCCGGTAAAGCGGGACTAGCAACAGATACGCAGTATTTT
CSVLPGKAGLATDTQYF
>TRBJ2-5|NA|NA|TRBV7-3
TGTGCCAGCAGCTTGGGAGTTTTGGAGACCCAGTACTTC
CASSLGVLETQYF
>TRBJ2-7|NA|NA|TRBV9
TGTGCCAGCAGCGTTGGACAAGACTCCTACGAGCAGTACTTC
CASSVGQDSYEQYF